The 7 T cell receptor beta chains below all came from one sample that was sequenced in a study of blood T cell repertoires in COVID-19. Profiling relied on immunoSEQ multiplex PCR, and the TCRdb table lists in-frame clones only, not all of them. Of under 250,000 clones in the sample, around 90% were seen once. The specimen sequenced was peripheral blood. Receptor source: a man in his sixties with COVID-19, enrolled during active disease.

The chain joins TRBV7-2 to TRBJ2-3, with D perhaps matching TRBD2 (6 bases). CDR1 and CDR2 from the germline V gene are SGHTA and FQGNSA. V gave up 2 bases and J gave up 4 bases, with 13 bases separating them. The CDR3 has 15 amino acids. CDR3 DNA: TGTGCCAGCAGCTTACGACGGGAGTCCCCAGATACGCAGTATTTT. Its translation: CASSLRRESPDTQYF.

The gene calls are TRBV21-1 and TRBJ2-1; the table's D gene call, TRBD2, was not cross checked with the DNA. TRBV21-1 is assigned pseudogene status. This CDR3 is built from 16 residues. The CDR3 here is CASSEKTSGRSNEQFF. The CDR3 DNA is TGTGCCAGCAGCGAGAAGACTAGCGGGAGATCCAATGAGCAGTTCTTC.

The chain combines TRBV5-4 with TRBJ2-7; TRBD1 might be the D (6 bases). The germline V gene has CDR1 SGHNT and CDR2 YYREEE (reference sequence). V lost 0 bases, J lost 2 bases, and 12 bases lay in between. This CDR3 has 15 amino acids. DNA for the CDR3: TGTGCCAGCAGCTTGGGAGGGGGTACTACCTACGAGCAGTACTTC. Translated: CASSLGGGTTYEQYF.

The rearrangement links TRBV30 to TRBJ1-4, with D perhaps TRBD1 (5 bases). Germline V lookup: CDR1 GTSNPN, CDR2 SVGIG (reference sequence). V was trimmed by 7 bases and J by 10 bases, leaving 22 bases between them. The CDR3 extends over 14 amino acids. CDR3 region: CAYKTSGNIGKLFF. The CDR3 nucleotides read TGTGCCTACAAAACATCAGGGAATATCGGAAAACTGTTTTTT. Combining the CDR3 with reference TRBV30 and TRBJ1-4 gives the whole variable domain SQTIHQWPATLVQPVGSPLSLECTVEGTSNPNLYWYRQAAGRGLQLLFYSVGIGQISSEVPQNLSASRPQDRQFILSSKKLLLSDSGFYLCAYKTSGNIGKLFFGSGTQLSVL.

The chain carries TRBV5-1 and TRBJ1-4; D is ambiguous. Trimming left V 4 bases short and J 0 bases short, with 10 bases between. Germline V CDR1 and CDR2: SGHRS, YFSETQ. The CDR3 totals 15 residues. Here the CDR3 reads CASSPILATNEKLFF. CDR3 DNA: TGCGCCAGCAGCCCTATTCTTGCAACTAATGAAAAACTGTTTTTT.

The V gene is TRBV3-1 (or the pseudogene TRBV3-2), the J gene TRBJ2-7; no clear D gene. CDR1 LGHDT and CDR2 YNNKEL come from the germline V gene (reference sequence). Trimming stripped 1 base from V and 7 bases from J, with 8 bases between. The CDR3 is made up of 12 amino acids. The CDR3: CASSQGALEQYF. The DNA of the CDR3 is TGTGCCAGCAGCCAAGGGGCTCTTGAGCAGTACTTC.

The chain carries TRBV3-1 (or the pseudogene TRBV3-2) and TRBJ1-5; 10 bases agree with TRBD1. Germline CDR1 reads LGHDT; CDR2 reads YNNKEL (reference sequence). The CDR3 covers 16 residues. With 3 bases clipped from V and 1 base from J, the junction kept 3 bases outside the gene matches. CDR3 nucleotide sequence: TGTGCCAGCAGCCAGGCGGGACAGGGGAGCAATCAGCCCCAGCATTTT. This encodes CASSQAGQGSNQPQHF.